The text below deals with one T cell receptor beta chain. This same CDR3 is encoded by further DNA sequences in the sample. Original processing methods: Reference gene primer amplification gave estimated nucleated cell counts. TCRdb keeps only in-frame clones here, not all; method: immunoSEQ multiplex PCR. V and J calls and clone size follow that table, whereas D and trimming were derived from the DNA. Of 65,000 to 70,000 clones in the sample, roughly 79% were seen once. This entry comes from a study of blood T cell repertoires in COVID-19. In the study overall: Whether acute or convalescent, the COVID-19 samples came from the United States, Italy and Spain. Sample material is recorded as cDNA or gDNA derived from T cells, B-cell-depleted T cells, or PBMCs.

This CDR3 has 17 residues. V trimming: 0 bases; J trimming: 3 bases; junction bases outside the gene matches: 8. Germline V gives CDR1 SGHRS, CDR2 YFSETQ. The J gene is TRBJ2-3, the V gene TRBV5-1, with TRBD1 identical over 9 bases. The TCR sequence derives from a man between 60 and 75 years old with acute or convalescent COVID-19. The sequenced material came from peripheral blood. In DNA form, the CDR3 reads TGCGCCAGCAGCTTGGGGCACCGGGACAGGGCAACAGATACGCAGTATTTT. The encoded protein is CASSLGHRDRATDTQYF.